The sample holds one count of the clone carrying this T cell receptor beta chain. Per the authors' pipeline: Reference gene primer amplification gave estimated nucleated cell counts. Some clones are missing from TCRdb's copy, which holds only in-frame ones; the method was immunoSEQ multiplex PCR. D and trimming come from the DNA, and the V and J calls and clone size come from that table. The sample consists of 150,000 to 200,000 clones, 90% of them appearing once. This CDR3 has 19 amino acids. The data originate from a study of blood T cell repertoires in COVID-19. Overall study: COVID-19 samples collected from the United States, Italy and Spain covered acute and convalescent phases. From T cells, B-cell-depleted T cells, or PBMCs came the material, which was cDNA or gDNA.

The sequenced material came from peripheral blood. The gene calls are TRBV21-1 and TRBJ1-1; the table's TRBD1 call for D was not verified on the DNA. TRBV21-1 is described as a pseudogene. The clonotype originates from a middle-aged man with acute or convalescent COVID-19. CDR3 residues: CASRPPRTGQGADFTEAFF. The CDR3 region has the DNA TGTGCCAGCAGACCCCCCAGAACGGGACAGGGGGCGGATTTCACTGAAGCTTTCTTT.